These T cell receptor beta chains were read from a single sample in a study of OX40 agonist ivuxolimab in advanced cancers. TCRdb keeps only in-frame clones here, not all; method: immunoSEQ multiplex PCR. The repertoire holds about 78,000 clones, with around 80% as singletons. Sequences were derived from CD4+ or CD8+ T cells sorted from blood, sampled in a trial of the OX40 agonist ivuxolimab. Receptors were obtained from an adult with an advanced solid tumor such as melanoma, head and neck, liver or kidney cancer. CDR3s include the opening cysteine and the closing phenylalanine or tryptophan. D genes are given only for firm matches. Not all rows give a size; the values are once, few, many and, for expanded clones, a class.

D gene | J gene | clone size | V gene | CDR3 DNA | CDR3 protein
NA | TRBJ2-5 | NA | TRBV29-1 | TGCAGCGTCCAAAGGGGAAGCCAGCACCAAGAGACCCAGTACTTC | CSVQRGSQHQETQYF
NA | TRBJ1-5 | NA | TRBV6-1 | TGTGCCAGCAGTCTTCGGGGCAATCAGCCCCAGCATTTT | CASSLRGNQPQHF
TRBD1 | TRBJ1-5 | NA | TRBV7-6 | TGTGCCAGCAGCCCGGGGACAGGGGGAAGTCAGCCCCAGCATTTT | CASSPGTGGSQPQHF
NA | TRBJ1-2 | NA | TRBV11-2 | TGTGCCAGCCTAAAGCTCGTCGGGGATCAGGGCTACACCTTC | CASLKLVGDQGYTF
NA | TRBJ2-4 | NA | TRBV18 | TGTGCCAGCTCACCACCGCAGGGCAGGGCAACCAAAAACATTCAGTACTTC | CASSPPQGRATKNIQYF
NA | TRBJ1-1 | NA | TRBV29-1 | TGCAGCGTTCTCGTTATAGAAGCTTTCTTT | CSVLVIEAFF
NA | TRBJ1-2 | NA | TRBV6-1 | TGTGCCAGCAGTGAACATTATTGGCCGATTACTAACTATGGCTACACCTTC | CASSEHYWPITNYGYTF
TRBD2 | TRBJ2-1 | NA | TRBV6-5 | TGTGCCAGCAGTTACGGGACTAGCAGGAACAATGAGCAGTTCTTC | CASSYGTSRNNEQFF
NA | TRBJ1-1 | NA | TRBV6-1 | TGTGCCAGCAGTGAAACAGGAGAGGACACTGAAGCTTTCTTT | CASSETGEDTEAFF
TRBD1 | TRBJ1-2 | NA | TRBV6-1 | TGTGCCACCCGACAGGGGAACGGCTACACCTTC | CATRQGNGYTF
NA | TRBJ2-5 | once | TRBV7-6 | TGTGCCAGCAGCACTGGGGCCTCCCAAGAGACCCAGTACTTC | CASSTGASQETQYF
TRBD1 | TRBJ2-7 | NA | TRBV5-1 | TGCGCCAGCAGCCGGGACAGAGCTTACGAGCAGTACTTC | CASSRDRAYEQYF
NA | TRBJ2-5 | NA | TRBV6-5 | TGTGCCAGCAGTTACTCCCGGGACCGGGCGGGTACCCAGTACTTC | CASSYSRDRAGTQYF
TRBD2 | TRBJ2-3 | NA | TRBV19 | TGTGCCACCGGAAGAAGCGGGGGAGCAGATACGCAGTATTTT | CATGRSGGADTQYF
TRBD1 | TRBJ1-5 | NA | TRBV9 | TGTGCCAGCAGCGCCACGGACAGGGTCGGACAGCCCCAGCATTTT | CASSATDRVGQPQHF
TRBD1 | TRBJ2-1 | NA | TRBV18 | TGTGCCAGCTCACCACCCCTACAGGGGTACAATGAGCAGTTCTTC | CASSPPLQGYNEQFF
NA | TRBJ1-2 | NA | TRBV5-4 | TGTGCCAGCAGCCCAGTTAGAGAGGGTGTTGGCTACACCTTC | CASSPVREGVGYTF
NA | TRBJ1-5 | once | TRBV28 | TGTGCCAGCAGCCCCGGACAGTTCAATCAGCCCCAGCATTTT | CASSPGQFNQPQHF
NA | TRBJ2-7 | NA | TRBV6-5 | TGTGCCAGCAGCAGCTCCCTTCAGGGGTCCGAGCAGTACTTC | CASSSSLQGSEQYF
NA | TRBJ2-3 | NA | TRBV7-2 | TGTGCCAGCAGCCTCCAGGCCGGGGGACTGACCACAGATACGCAGTATTTT | CASSLQAGGLTTDTQYF
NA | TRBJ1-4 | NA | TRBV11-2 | TGTGCCAGCAGCTTAGAGAGCAATCTTGCTAATGAAAAACTGTTTTTT | CASSLESNLANEKLFF
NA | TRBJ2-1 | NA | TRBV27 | TGTGCCAGCAGTGTGACTAGTCTGAAGTTTGGCAATGAGCAGTTCTTC | CASSVTSLKFGNEQFF
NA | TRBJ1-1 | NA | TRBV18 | TGTGCCAGCTCACCACCGACCCGGGTTGAAGCTTTCTTT | CASSPPTRVEAFF
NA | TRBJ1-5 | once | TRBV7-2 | TGTGCCAGCAGCGGGTTTCCGGGCCCCAATCAGCCCCAGCATTTT | CASSGFPGPNQPQHF
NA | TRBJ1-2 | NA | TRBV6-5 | TGTGCCAGCAGTTACTCGATGTCGGGGGTGGGCTACACCTTC | CASSYSMSGVGYTF
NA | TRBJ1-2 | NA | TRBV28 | TGTGCCAGCAGGATAGCTGCTTATGGCTACACCTTC | CASRIAAYGYTF
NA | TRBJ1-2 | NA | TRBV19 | TGTGCCAGTAGTATGAGGGCGCAGGGCGGTGGCTACACCTTC | CASSMRAQGGGYTF
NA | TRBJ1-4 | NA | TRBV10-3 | TGTGCCATCAGTCGCGGGACGTCGGATGAAAAACTGTTTTTT | CAISRGTSDEKLFF
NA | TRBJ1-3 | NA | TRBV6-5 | TGTGCCAGCAGTTATGGGAGGCCTGGAAACACCATATATTTT | CASSYGRPGNTIYF
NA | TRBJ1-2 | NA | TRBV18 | TGTGCCAGCTCACCAGACAGTAACTATGGCTACACCTTC | CASSPDSNYGYTF
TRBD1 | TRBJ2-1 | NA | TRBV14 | TGTGCCAGCAGCGAAATCAGGGGGATGAACTACAATGAGCAGTTCTTC | CASSEIRGMNYNEQFF
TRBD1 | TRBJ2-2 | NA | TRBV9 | TGTGCCAGCAGCCCGAGGACAGGATCGAACACCGGGGAGCTGTTTTTT | CASSPRTGSNTGELFF
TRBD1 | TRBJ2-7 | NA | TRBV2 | TGTGCCAGCAGTGGGGACAGGCCCCGTCCCTACGAGCAGTACTTC | CASSGDRPRPYEQYF
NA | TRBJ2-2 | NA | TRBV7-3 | TGTGCCAGCAGCCTCCTAGGGACGGTGACCGGGGAGCTGTTTTTT | CASSLLGTVTGELFF
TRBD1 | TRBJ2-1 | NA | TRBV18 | TGTGCCAGCTCACCACTTTCAGGGACAGGGACTTACAATGAGCAGTTCTTC | CASSPLSGTGTYNEQFF
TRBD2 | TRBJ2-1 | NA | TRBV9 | TGTGCCAGCAGCCTCTCCCAAGCGGGAGGGAACAATGAGCAGTTCTTC | CASSLSQAGGNNEQFF
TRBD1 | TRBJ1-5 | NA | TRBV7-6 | TGTGCCAGCAGCTCTGGACAGGGGGCTCAGCCCCAGCATTTT | CASSSGQGAQPQHF
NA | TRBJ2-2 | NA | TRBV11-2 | TGTGCCAGCAGCTTAGATGGCCAGGCGAACACCGGGGAGCTGTTTTTT | CASSLDGQANTGELFF
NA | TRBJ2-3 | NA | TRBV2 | TGTGCCAGCAGTGAAGCGCGTATGGGCTCGAGCACAGATACGCAGTATTTT | CASSEARMGSSTDTQYF
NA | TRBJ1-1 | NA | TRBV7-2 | TGTGCCAGCAGCTTAGCGTCAGGGGCGGGGGCTATGAACACTGAAGCTTTCTTT | CASSLASGAGAMNTEAFF
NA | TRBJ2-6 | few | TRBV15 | TGTGCCACCCAACAGGCCGGGGCCAACGTCCTGACTTTC | CATQQAGANVLTF